This TCR beta chain comes out of a study of identical twins. Overall study results and limits: Sequences that were beta out-of-frame showed weaker excess twin sharing.

On this clonotype itself: Its antigen remains unidentified.

TCRdb processed the 5' RACE reads anew with MiXCR; each CDR3 protein has one entry. Of hundreds of thousands of distinct CDR3 sequences listed, 18% are singletons. The germline V gene encodes CDR1 SGHDT and CDR2 YYEEEE. The CDR3 spans 16 residues. Trimming took off 1 base at V and 10 bases at J, with 18 bases between the two ends. These data were also filed under a second study, of T cells expressing NK-cell markers. That work adds: Seven of the eight sequenced donors were classified as HCMV-seropositive, and one was classified as seronegative.

Sequenced sample: PBMCs. This receptor was obtained from a woman aged 18-29 years in good health. This chain links TRBV5-6 with TRBJ1-6, with a possible D match to TRBD1 (5 bases). The CDR3 protein is CASSLPMDTSQSPLHF. The CDR3 DNA reads as TGTGCCAGCAGCTTGCCGATGGACACTTCGCAGTCACCCCTCCACTTT.